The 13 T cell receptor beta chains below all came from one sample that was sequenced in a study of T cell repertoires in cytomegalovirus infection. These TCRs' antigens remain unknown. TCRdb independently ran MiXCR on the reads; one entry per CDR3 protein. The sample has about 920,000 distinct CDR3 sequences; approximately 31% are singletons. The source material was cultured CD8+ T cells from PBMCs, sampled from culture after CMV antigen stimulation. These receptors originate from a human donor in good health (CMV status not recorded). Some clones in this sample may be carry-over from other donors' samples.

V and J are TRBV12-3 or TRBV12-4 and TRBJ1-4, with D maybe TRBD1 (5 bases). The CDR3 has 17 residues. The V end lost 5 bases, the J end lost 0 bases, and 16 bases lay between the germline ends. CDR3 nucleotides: TGTGCCAGCAGTGGCATTAGGGACGTTGCAACTAATGAAAAACTGTTTTTT. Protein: CASSGIRDVATNEKLFF.

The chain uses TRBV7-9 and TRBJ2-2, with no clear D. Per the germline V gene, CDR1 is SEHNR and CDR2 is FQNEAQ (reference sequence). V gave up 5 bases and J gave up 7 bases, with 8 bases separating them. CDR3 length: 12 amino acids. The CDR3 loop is CASSPSIGELFF. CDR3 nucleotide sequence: TGTGCCAGCAGCCCCAGCATCGGGGAGCTGTTTTTT.

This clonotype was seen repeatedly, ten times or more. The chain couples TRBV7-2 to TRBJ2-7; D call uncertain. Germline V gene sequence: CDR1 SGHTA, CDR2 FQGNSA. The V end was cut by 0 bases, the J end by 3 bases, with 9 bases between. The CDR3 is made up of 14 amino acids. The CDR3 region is CASSLAAGFYEQYV. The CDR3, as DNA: TGTGCCAGCAGCTTAGCGGCCGGGTTCTACGAGCAGTACGTC.

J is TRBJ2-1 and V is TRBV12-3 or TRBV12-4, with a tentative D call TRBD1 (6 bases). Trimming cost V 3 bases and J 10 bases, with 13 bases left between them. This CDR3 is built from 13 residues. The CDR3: CASSLVSQGEQFF. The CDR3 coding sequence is TGTGCCAGCAGTTTGGTCTCCCAGGGGGAGCAGTTCTTC.

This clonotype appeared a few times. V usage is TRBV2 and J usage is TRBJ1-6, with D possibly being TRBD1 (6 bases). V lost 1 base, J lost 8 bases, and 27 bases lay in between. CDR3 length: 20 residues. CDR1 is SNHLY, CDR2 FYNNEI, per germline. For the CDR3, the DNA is TGTGCCAGCAGTGAAGTGATCCCCGGACAGCCCCTTAGAGGTGATTCACCCCTCCACTTT. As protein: CASSEVIPGQPLRGDSPLHF.

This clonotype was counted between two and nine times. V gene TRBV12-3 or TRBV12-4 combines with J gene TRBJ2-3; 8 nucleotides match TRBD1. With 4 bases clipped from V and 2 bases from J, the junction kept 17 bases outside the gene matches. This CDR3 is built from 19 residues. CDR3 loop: CASSWPRDRSPEPTDTQYF. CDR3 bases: TGTGCCAGCAGTTGGCCCCGGGACAGGTCTCCGGAGCCCACAGATACGCAGTATTTT.

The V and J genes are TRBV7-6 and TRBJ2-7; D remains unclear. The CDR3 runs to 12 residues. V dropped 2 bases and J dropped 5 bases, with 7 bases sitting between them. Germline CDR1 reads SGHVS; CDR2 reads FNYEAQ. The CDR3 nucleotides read TGTGCCAGCAGCTTAAGGTGGGACGAGCAGTACTTC. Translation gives CASSLRWDEQYF.

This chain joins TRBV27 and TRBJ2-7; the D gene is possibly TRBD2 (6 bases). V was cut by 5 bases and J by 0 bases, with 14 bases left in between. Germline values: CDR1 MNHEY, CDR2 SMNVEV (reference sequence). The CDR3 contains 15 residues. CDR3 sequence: CASSKGGTYSYEQYF. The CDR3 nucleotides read TGTGCCAGCAGTAAGGGCGGGACGTACTCCTACGAGCAGTACTTC.

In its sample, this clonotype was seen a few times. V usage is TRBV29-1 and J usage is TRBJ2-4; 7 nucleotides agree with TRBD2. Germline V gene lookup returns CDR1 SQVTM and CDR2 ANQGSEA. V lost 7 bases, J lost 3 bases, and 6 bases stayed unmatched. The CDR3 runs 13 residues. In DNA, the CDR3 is TGCAGCGCTCGGTCGGGGGGCAAAAACATTCAGTACTTC. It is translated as CSARSGGKNIQYF. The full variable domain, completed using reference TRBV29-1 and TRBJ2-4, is SAVISQKPSRDICQRGTSLTIQCQVDSQVTMMFWYRQQPGQSLTLIATANQGSEATYESGFVIDKFPISRPNLTFSTLTVSNMSPEDSSIYLCSARSGGKNIQYFGAGTRLSVL.

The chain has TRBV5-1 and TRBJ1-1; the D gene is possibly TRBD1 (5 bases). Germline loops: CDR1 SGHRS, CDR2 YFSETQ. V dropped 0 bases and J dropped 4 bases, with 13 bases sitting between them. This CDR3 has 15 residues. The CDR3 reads CASSLESGPITEAFF. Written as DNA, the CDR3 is TGCGCCAGCAGCTTGGAGTCAGGGCCGATCACTGAAGCTTTCTTT.

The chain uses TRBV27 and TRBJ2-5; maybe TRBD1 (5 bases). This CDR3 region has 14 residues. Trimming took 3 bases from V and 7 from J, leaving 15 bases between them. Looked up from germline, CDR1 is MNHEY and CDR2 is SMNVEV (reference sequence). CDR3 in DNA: TGTGCCAGCAGTTTGGGGCAGGCGATGAGGACCCAGTACTTC. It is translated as CASSLGQAMRTQYF.

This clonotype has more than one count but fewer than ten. In DNA, the CDR3 is TGTGCCAGCAGCGGGGACGGGGGAGGAGTCCCCCAGTACTTC. This gives the protein CASSGDGGGVPQYF. The chain carries TRBV27 and TRBJ2-5; a possible D gene is TRBD2 (6 bases). The CDR3 is 14 amino acids. Germline lookup yields CDR1 MNHEY and CDR2 SMNVEV (reference sequence). V was pared by 6 bases and J by 9 bases, with 20 bases between.

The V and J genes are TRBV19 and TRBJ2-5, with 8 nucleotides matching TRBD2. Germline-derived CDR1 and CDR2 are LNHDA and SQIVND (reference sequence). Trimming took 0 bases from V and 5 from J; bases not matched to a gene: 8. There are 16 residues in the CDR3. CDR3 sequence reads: CASSIEISLAAETQYF. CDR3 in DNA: TGTGCCAGTAGTATAGAGATTTCACTAGCGGCGGAGACCCAGTACTTC.